This TCR beta chain emerged from a study of post-analysis software for immune sequencing data. Study-wide context: Several disease courses (relapsing-remitting, secondary progressive and progressive-relapsing) of multiple sclerosis were included.

This CDR3 comprises 15 residues. Germline V CDR1 and CDR2: MNHEY, SMNVEV (reference sequence). V lost 5 bases and J 8 bases, leaving 21 bases between the germline ends. With regard to this clonotype: Its specificity is unknown.

General observations from the study: Strong co-clustering by F measure was evident for samples that had been prepared in the same batch. In multiple sclerosis, normalized Chao1 diversity was significantly below that of controls. There were a few TRBV segments more frequent in patients than controls, and TRBV5-6, TRBV5-1 and TRBV20-1 were among them.

Prepared TCR beta cDNA libraries contained unique molecular identifiers. Each batch of roughly 0.95 to 10 million T cells produced 450,000 to 500,000 cDNA molecules. Each CDR3 protein is one row after TCRdb ran MiXCR on the PCR reads. The sample comprises 650,000 to 850,000 distinct CDR3 sequences, 40% to 55% of which are singletons, and approximately 5% rests with the top ten. This chain connects TRBV27 to TRBJ1-2, with D possibly TRBD1 on 5 matching bases. The source material was blood. The sequence came from a girl under 18 with multiple sclerosis. In DNA form, the CDR3 reads TGTGCCAGCAGTCTCGGGGGGTGGGGCGGCAGCGGCTACACCTTC. Its translation: CASSLGGWGGSGYTF.